The 10 T cell receptor beta chains presented below share a single source sample, sequenced in a study of Ad26.COV2.S vaccination and SARS-CoV-2 variants (TCRdb year 2021). Sample treatment or condition, as interpreted from the label and publication: about 20 received Ad26.COV2.S at low or high dose, single or two shots; a few received placebo; per-sample allocation not given. For vaccine and placebo recipients, repertoires were sequenced using samples collected on day 63 after the first injection. Library preparation was by the immunoSEQ multiplex PCR assay. The source is immuneACCESS, and TCRdb retained only in-frame sequences with V and J called. Part of the clones is not carried over; for the studies checked, unresolved V genes explain less than half of this, and the remainder is unexplained. A total of around 320,000 clones appear in this sample, 70% to 90% of them only once. Clones ranked in the top ten supply 1.5% to 2.5% of the sample.

Sequenced material: peripheral blood, taken in a trial of Ad26.COV2.S vaccine versus placebo. The receptors originated from a person between 18 and 65 years old who received the Ad26.COV2.S COVID-19 vaccine or a placebo.

The V and J genes are TRBV5-1 and TRBJ2-7; the D gene is possibly TRBD1 (6 bases). Trimming stripped 2 bases from V and 4 bases from J, with 13 bases between. This CDR3 spans 14 amino acids. CDR1 and CDR2 from the germline V gene are SGHRS and YFSETQ. CDR3: CASSFSQGTYEQYF. The CDR3 nucleotides read TGCGCCAGCAGCTTTAGCCAGGGGACGTACGAGCAGTACTTC.

The chain couples TRBV19 to TRBJ1-4, with D perhaps TRBD1 (6 bases). Germline V gene sequence: CDR1 LNHDA, CDR2 SQIVND (reference sequence). Deletions cut 5 bases from V and 10 bases from J, with 17 bases between. CDR3 size: 14 residues. CDR3 sequence: CASSVGGTSRKLFF. The CDR3 DNA is TGTGCCAGTAGTGTTGGGGGGACAAGCCGAAAACTGTTTTTT.

The chain has TRBV6-5 and TRBJ1-6; D gene uncertain. From germline, CDR1 is MNHEY and CDR2 SVGAGI. The CDR3 runs 13 residues. V was trimmed by 5 bases and J by 9 bases, leaving 11 bases between them. The CDR3 region is CASSPGSGSPLHF. The CDR3 DNA reads TGTGCCAGCAGTCCCGGGAGTGGTTCACCCCTCCACTTT.

This sequence joins TRBV27 and TRBJ2-3, with TRBD2 as a possible D gene (6 bases). Germline V gene data show CDR1 as MNHEY and CDR2 as SMNVEV (reference sequence). The V gene lost 0 bases and the J gene lost 4 bases, with 17 bases spanning the gap. The CDR3 spans 17 residues. The CDR3 coding sequence is TGTGCCAGCAGTTTATCGAGCACCGGGAGAACAGCAGATACGCAGTATTTT. Protein: CASSLSSTGRTADTQYF.

This chain uses TRBV7-3 with TRBJ2-3; 11 bases map to TRBD2. From germline, CDR1 is SGHTA and CDR2 FQGTGA. Trimming at V came to 3 bases and at J to 1 base, leaving 3 bases not matched to a gene. This CDR3 comprises 16 residues. The DNA of the CDR3 is TGTGCCAGCAGCTTGCCGGGACTAGCGGGCACAGATACGCAGTATTTT. This sequence encodes CASSLPGLAGTDTQYF.

This chain's CDR3 is CASSQDEGLGTDTQYF. The CDR3 bases are TGTGCCAGCAGCCAAGATGAAGGTCTTGGCACAGATACGCAGTATTTT. J is TRBJ2-3 and V is TRBV3-1 (or the pseudogene TRBV3-2); D gene ambiguous. Germline V lookup: CDR1 LGHDT, CDR2 YNNKEL (reference sequence). Trimming cost V 0 bases and J 1 base, with 11 bases left between them. The CDR3 contains 16 residues.

This clone showed up just a few times. Here the CDR3 DNA reads TGCGCCAGCAGCCAAGAAAAGGCGAAGAGATTAAACACTGAAGCTTTCTTT. It encodes CASSQEKAKRLNTEAFF. This chain connects TRBV4-1 to TRBJ1-1; no clear D gene. V was pared by 0 bases and J by 2 bases, with 16 bases between. Germline CDR1 and CDR2: MGHRA and YSYEKL. The CDR3 sequence is 17 residues long.

The rearrangement links TRBV6-4 to TRBJ2-3, with D possibly TRBD2 on 5 matching bases. Germline-derived CDR1 and CDR2 are MRHNA and SNTAGT. The CDR3 extends over 15 amino acids. V was cut by 4 bases and J by 6 bases, with 17 bases left in between. CDR3 DNA sequence: TGTGCCAGCAGTGCGGGATATTCACTGTGGGATACGCAGTATTTT. It specifies CASSAGYSLWDTQYF.

This chain links TRBV5-1 with TRBJ1-3, with D unresolved. The CDR3 extends over 17 amino acids. Germline V gives CDR1 SGHRS, CDR2 YFSETQ. The V gene lost 0 bases and the J gene lost 0 bases, with 13 bases spanning the gap. The CDR3 loop reads CASSLGFLRNSGNTIYF. In DNA form, the CDR3 reads TGCGCCAGCAGCTTGGGTTTTCTACGCAACTCTGGAAACACCATATATTTT.

About this clone: The same CDR3 arises from other DNA sequences in this sample as well. The chain recombines TRBV12-3 or TRBV12-4 with TRBJ1-2, with D possibly matching TRBD1 (6 bases). The ends were cut back, 5 bases at V and 2 bases at J, with 9 bases in the middle. The CDR3 is 13 amino acids. The CDR3 DNA reads TGTGCCAGCAGTCTCGGACAGAACTATGGCTACACCTTC. Residues: CASSLGQNYGYTF.